The clone carrying this T cell receptor beta chain was picked up many times. The antigen is not known. Germline-derived CDR1 and CDR2 are DFQATT and SNEGSKA (reference sequence). Trimming shortened V by 7 bases and J by 1 base, and 4 bases separated the two germline ends. This CDR3 spans 11 amino acids. The source of the sample is a study of tumor and adjacent non-tumor tissue in lung cancer. Study information: Stage I to III disease affected about ten men and 5 women aged 31 to 76. Some 4.2 million productive TCRbeta reads were obtained per sample on average.

No cell sorting was done before RNA was extracted from the tissue. TCRbeta libraries were built with three rounds of nested PCR, modified from ARM-PCR. TCRdb re-called the multiplex PCR reads with MiXCR, one entry per CDR3 protein. The data hold fewer than 120,000 distinct CDR3 sequences, with 84% observed a single time. Findings and limits, study-wide: Normal lung showed higher cumulative top 100 clone frequency than tumor.

The sequence derives from a man between 65 and 85 years old with non-small cell lung cancer. The rearrangement links TRBV20-1 to TRBJ1-4; D is uncertain. Sequencing input: lung tumor tissue. The CDR3, as DNA: TGCAGTGGGGAAACTAATGAAAAACTGTTTTTT. Its translation is CSGETNEKLFF.